The clone carrying this TCR beta chain was seen only once. The data derive from a study of blood T cell repertoires in COVID-19. The overall study: COVID-19 samples collected from the United States, Italy and Spain covered acute and convalescent phases.

Sequenced by immunoSEQ multiplex PCR; TCRdb stores in-frame clones only, minus some. The repertoire holds fewer than 200,000 clones, with around 83% as singletons. The CDR3 runs 16 residues. Germline lookup yields CDR1 SGHRS and CDR2 YFSETQ. After removal of 4 bases from V and 2 bases from J, the junction contained 8 bases not matched to a gene. The source of this sequence is a woman between 45 and 65 years old in a cohort exposed to, infected with or recovered from COVID-19 (not recorded which). The sample comprised PBMCs or T cells enriched from blood (not recorded which). V is TRBV5-1 and J is TRBJ2-3, with 9 positions matching TRBD1. The CDR3 DNA reads as TGCGCCAGCAGCAGGACAGGGGTCCCTTCCACAGATACGCAGTATTTT. This sequence encodes CASSRTGVPSTDTQYF.